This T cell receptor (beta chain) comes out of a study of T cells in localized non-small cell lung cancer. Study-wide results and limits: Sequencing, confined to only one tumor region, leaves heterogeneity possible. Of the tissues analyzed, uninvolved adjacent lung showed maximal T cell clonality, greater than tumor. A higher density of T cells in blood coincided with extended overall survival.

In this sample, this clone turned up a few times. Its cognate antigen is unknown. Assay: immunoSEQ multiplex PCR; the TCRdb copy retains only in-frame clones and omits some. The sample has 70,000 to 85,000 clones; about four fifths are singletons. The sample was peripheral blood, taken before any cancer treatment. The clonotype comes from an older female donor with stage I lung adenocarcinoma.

Written as DNA, the CDR3 is TGTGCCATCAGTGAAAGGCTAGCGGGGGCACATACGCAGTATTTT. Translation: CAISERLAGAHTQYF. The chain links TRBV10-3 to TRBJ2-3, with 10 bases matching TRBD2. From germline, CDR1 is ENHRY and CDR2 SYGVKD. The CDR3 has 15 residues. V was clipped by 3 bases and J by 7 bases; unmatched bases: 7.